Listed below are T cell receptor beta chains from one sample, sequenced in a study of CD8 T cells in ankylosing spondylitis. Using its own MiXCR run on the 5' RACE reads, TCRdb lists one record per CDR3 protein. The table has 200,000 to 300,000 distinct CDR3 sequences, 7.5% to 9% seen once. The sequenced sample consisted of blood, either unsorted or a sorted T cell fraction (not recorded which). The receptors shown here come from a male donor with ankylosing spondylitis or in good health (not recorded which). CDR3s include the opening cysteine and the closing phenylalanine or tryptophan. D genes are given only for firm matches. Only part of the rows carry a size: once, few, many, or a class if the clone is expanded.

TGTGCCAGCATACTTCCCTACGCGGGGGCCCCCTACGAGCAGTACTTC | CASILPYAGAPYEQYF | NA | TRBV12-3/TRBV12-4 | many | TRBJ2-7
TGCAGTGCTAGCCTACAGGGTCCCACAGATACGCAGTATTTT | CSASLQGPTDTQYF | NA | TRBV20-1 | many | TRBJ2-3
TGCGCCAGCAGCTTCTCGGGGACAGGGGGCGACGAGCAGTACTTC | CASSFSGTGGDEQYF | TRBD1 | TRBV5-1 | many | TRBJ2-7
TGTGCCAGCAGCTTACAATCGACAGGCAGGGAGACCCAGTACTTC | CASSLQSTGRETQYF | NA | TRBV7-2 | many | TRBJ2-5
TGTGCCAGCAGCCAGGGACTCCCCGGCACTGAAGCTTTCTTT | CASSQGLPGTEAFF | NA | TRBV27 | many | TRBJ1-1
TGTGCCAGCAGCTTTAGGTTCGGCGGTTCCTACGAGCAGTACTTC | CASSFRFGGSYEQYF | NA | TRBV7-2 | NA | TRBJ2-7
TGTGCCAGCAGTTTAAGGGAGCAGGGTTATAGAAACACCATATATTTT | CASSLREQGYRNTIYF | NA | TRBV12-3/TRBV12-4 | many | TRBJ1-3
TGTGCCATCAAGGAAGGCACCGGGGAGCTGTTTTTT | CAIKEGTGELFF | NA | TRBV10-3 | many | TRBJ2-2
TGCGCCAGCAGCTTGACGGTAGTCGGCTCCTACAATGAGCAGTTCTTC | CASSLTVVGSYNEQFF | NA | TRBV5-1 | few | TRBJ2-1
TGTGCCAGCAGCCCTCTAGCGGGAGGGCCCCACAATGAGCAGTTCTTC | CASSPLAGGPHNEQFF | TRBD2 | TRBV7-9 | NA | TRBJ2-1
TGTGCCAGCAGTTACTCGCCGGCCGCTGATGGCTACACCTTC | CASSYSPAADGYTF | NA | TRBV6-5 | NA | TRBJ1-2
TGTGCCAGCAGGGCTCTGAATACCGATACGCAGTATTTT | CASRALNTDTQYF | NA | TRBV14 | many | TRBJ2-3
TGTGCCAGCAGCGTAGCCCTACAGGGGGCCGTCCCAGATACGCAGTATTTT | CASSVALQGAVPDTQYF | TRBD1 | TRBV9 | many | TRBJ2-3
TGTGCCAGCAGCTTCCAGGGCTACACCTTC | CASSFQGYTF | NA | TRBV11-2 | many | TRBJ1-2
TGCAGTGCTGGCGGAGAGGGTAGCAATCAGCCCCAGCATTTT | CSAGGEGSNQPQHF | NA | TRBV20-1 | many | TRBJ1-5
TGTGCCAGCAGCGTAGACCCGGGGGGGCAGTTCTTC | CASSVDPGGQFF | TRBD2 | TRBV7-2 | NA | TRBJ2-1
TGCAGTGCTAGAGATCCGGGGGCTGGGGCCAACGTCCTGACTTTC | CSARDPGAGANVLTF | NA | TRBV20-1 | many | TRBJ2-6